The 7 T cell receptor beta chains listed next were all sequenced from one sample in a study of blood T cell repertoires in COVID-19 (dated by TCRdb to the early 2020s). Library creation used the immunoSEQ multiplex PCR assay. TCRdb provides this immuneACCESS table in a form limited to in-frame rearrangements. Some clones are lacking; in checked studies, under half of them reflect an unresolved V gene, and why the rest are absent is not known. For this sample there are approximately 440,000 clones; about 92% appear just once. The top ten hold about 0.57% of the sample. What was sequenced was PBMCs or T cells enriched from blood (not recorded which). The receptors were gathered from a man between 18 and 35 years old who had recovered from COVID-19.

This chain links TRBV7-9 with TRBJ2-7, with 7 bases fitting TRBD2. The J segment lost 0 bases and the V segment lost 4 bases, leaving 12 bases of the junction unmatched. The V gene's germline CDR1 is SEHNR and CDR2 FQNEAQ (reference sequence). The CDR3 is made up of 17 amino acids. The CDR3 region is CASSWGSSGVPSYEQYF. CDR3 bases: TGTGCCAGCAGCTGGGGGTCTAGCGGAGTTCCCTCCTACGAGCAGTACTTC.

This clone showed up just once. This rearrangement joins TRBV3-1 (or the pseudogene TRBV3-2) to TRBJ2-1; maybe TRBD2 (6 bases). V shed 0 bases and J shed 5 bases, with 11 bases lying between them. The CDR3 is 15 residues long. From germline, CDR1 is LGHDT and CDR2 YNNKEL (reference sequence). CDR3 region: CASSQDGRRDNEQFF. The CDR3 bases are TGTGCCAGCAGCCAAGATGGAAGGAGGGACAATGAGCAGTTCTTC.

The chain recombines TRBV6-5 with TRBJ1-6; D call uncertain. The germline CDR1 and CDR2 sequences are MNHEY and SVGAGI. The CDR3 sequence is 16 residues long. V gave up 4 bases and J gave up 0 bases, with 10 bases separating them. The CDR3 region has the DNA TGTGCCAGCAGTTCCAGGCCATTCTCCTATAATTCACCCCTCCACTTT. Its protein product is CASSSRPFSYNSPLHF.

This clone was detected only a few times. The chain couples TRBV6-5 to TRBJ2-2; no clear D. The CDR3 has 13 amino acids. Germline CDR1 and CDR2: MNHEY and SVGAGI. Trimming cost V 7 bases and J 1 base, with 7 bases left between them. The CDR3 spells CASNFQNTGELFF. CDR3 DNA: TGTGCCAGCAATTTCCAGAACACCGGGGAGCTGTTTTTT.

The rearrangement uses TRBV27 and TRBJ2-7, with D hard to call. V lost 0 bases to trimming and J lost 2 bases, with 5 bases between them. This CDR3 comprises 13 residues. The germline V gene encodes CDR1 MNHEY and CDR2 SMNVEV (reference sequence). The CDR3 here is CASSLSPAYEQYF. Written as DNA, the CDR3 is TGTGCCAGCAGTTTATCACCAGCCTACGAGCAGTACTTC.

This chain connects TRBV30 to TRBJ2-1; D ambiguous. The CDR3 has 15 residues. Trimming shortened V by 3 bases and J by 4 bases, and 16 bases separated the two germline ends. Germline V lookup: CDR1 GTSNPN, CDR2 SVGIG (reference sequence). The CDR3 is CAWSLDPRAYNEQFF. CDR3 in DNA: TGTGCCTGGAGCCTCGACCCTAGAGCTTACAATGAGCAGTTCTTC.

The CDR3 loop is CASSPRDSIYEQYF. DNA of the CDR3: TGTGCCAGCAGCCCCCGGGACAGCATTTACGAGCAGTACTTC. V is TRBV7-2 and J is TRBJ2-7; 7 bases are shared with TRBD1. This CDR3 region has 14 residues. V lost 5 bases, J lost 4 bases, and 8 bases stayed unmatched. Germline V gene lookup returns CDR1 SGHTA and CDR2 FQGNSA.